This TCR beta chain is from a study of somatic mutations in cytotoxic T cells in rheumatoid arthritis. The CDR3 loop spans 14 amino acids. Trimming took 1 base from V and 7 from J, leaving 12 bases between them. Germline-derived CDR1 and CDR2 are SGDLS and YYNGEE. Repertoires were generated with immunoSEQ multiplex PCR, while TCRdb's copy carries only in-frame clones and drops some. The sample yields about 10,000 clones, about 81% seen once. The chain uses TRBV9 and TRBJ2-1, with D perhaps matching TRBD1 (6 bases). Sequenced: CD8+ T cells sorted from blood. The origin of this receptor is a woman between 45 and 65 years old in good health. The CDR3 sequence: CASSVQGYLNEQFF. The CDR3 nucleotides read TGTGCCAGCAGCGTACAGGGGTATTTGAATGAGCAGTTCTTC.